This T cell receptor (beta chain) was sequenced during a study of post-analysis software for immune sequencing data. Study-wide context: The disease courses covered relapsing-remitting, secondary progressive and progressive-relapsing multiple sclerosis.

This clonotype was counted a few times. As yet, its antigen is unknown. Germline V gives CDR1 SGHRS, CDR2 YFSETQ. The CDR3 loop spans 17 amino acids. Between the trimmed V and J ends, which lost 0 bases and 9 bases, there was a span of 19 bases. Researchers reported that TCR beta cDNA libraries carried unique molecular identifiers. Some 500,000 cDNA molecules were obtained per 1 to 10 million input T cells. Using its own MiXCR run on the PCR reads, TCRdb lists one record per CDR3 protein. The sample contains approximately 350,000 distinct CDR3 sequences, approximately 38% of which appear only once. Findings and caveats of the study: A handful of TRBV segments were more frequent in patients than controls; TRBV5-6, TRBV5-1 and TRBV20-1 belonged to this group. For normalized Chao1 diversity, multiple sclerosis patients scored significantly lower than controls did. Strong co-clustering by F measure was seen for same-batch samples.

Source material: blood. The TCR sequence derives from a girl aged 5-17 years with multiple sclerosis. The genes are TRBV5-1 and TRBJ1-6; no definite D call. CDR3 loop: CASSLAVSGVTSSPLHF. Here the CDR3 DNA reads TGCGCCAGCAGCTTGGCGGTGTCCGGGGTCACGAGTTCACCCCTCCACTTT. The complete variable domain, with remaining parts taken from reference TRBV5-1 and TRBJ1-6, reads KAGVTQTPRYLIKTRGQQVTLSCSPISGHRSVSWYQQTPGQGLQFLFEYFSETQRNKGNFPGRFSGRQFSNSRSEMNVSTLELGDSALYLCASSLAVSGVTSSPLHFGNGTRLTVT.